The 20 T cell receptor beta chains below were found in one sample sequenced in a study of PD-L1 blockade in urothelial cancer. Documented time point: pretreatment peripheral blood. Profiled with immunoSEQ multiplex PCR; TCRdb holds only in-frame clones, not every one. Here the sample spans 87,000 or so clones, roughly 89% being singletons. The material sequenced was PBMCs, taken around atezolizumab (anti-PD-L1) treatment. These receptors all stem from a man aged 55 to 70 with urothelial cancer.

The gene calls are TRBV18 and TRBJ2-5; the match to TRBD1 covers 9 bases. CDR1 and CDR2 from the germline V gene are KGHSH and LQKENI. The CDR3 covers 15 residues. J gave up 3 bases and V 6 bases, and 8 bases lay outside the gene matches. The CDR3 sequence: CASSPVGTGKETQYF. As DNA, the CDR3 is TGTGCCAGCTCGCCGGTCGGGACAGGGAAAGAGACCCAGTACTTC.

The genes are TRBV5-1 and TRBJ2-7; 9 bases match TRBD1. The CDR3 spans 14 residues. Germline V lookup: CDR1 SGHRS, CDR2 YFSETQ. With 7 bases clipped from V and 3 bases from J, the junction kept 8 bases outside the gene matches. CDR3 loop: CASGPGQGNYEQYF. CDR3 DNA: TGCGCCAGCGGTCCGGGACAGGGAAACTACGAGCAGTACTTC.

The chain recombines TRBV5-1 with TRBJ1-6; tentative D call: TRBD1 (6 bases). The germline V and J ends were trimmed by 4 bases and 8 bases, with 19 bases remaining between them. The germline CDR1 and CDR2 sequences are SGHRS and YFSETQ. The CDR3 length is 16 residues. The CDR3 bases are TGCGCCAGCAGCCTCAATCGGCGGCAGGGGTATTCACCCCTCCACTTT. This encodes CASSLNRRQGYSPLHF.

This chain uses TRBV9 with TRBJ2-1, with TRBD1 as a possible D gene (5 bases). The CDR3 contains 14 residues. Germline assignment: CDR1 SGDLS and CDR2 YYNGEE. V dropped 2 bases and J dropped 0 bases, with 6 bases sitting between them. For the CDR3, the DNA is TGTGCCAGCAGCGTTACAGGCTCCTACAATGAGCAGTTCTTC. Encoded protein: CASSVTGSYNEQFF.

This sequence joins TRBV11-2 and TRBJ2-5; D remains unclear. The CDR3 is made up of 12 amino acids. Trimming cost V 1 base and J 5 bases, with 5 bases left between them. Germline V gene sequence: CDR1 SGHAT, CDR2 FQNNGV. CDR3 sequence reads: CASSLVAETQYF. The CDR3 nucleotides read TGTGCCAGCAGCTTAGTCGCGGAGACCCAGTACTTC.

The rearrangement uses TRBV6-5 and TRBJ2-7; D uncertain. The germline CDR1 and CDR2 sequences are MNHEY and SVGAGI. V was clipped by 7 bases and J by 3 bases, with 16 bases between them. The CDR3 spans 14 residues. CDR3 protein: CASTISSYGYEQYF. As DNA, the CDR3 is TGTGCCAGCACCATTTCGAGTTATGGCTACGAGCAGTACTTC.

The chain links TRBV19 to TRBJ1-1; 8 bases fit TRBD1. Germline lookup yields CDR1 LNHDA and CDR2 SQIVND (reference sequence). Unmatched junction bases numbered 8, after V lost 6 bases and J lost 5 bases. The CDR3 loop spans 14 amino acids. The CDR3 is CASRGQGALTEAFF. The CDR3 region has the DNA TGTGCCAGTAGAGGGCAGGGGGCTTTGACTGAAGCTTTCTTT. Supplemented by reference TRBV19 and TRBJ1-1, the full variable domain reads DGGITQSPKYLFRKEGQNVTLSCEQNLNHDAMYWYRQDPGQGLRLIYYSQIVNDFQKGDIAEGYSVSREKKESFPLTVTSAQKNPTAFYLCASRGQGALTEAFFGQGTRLTVV.

This sequence joins TRBV19 and TRBJ2-2; 7 positions match TRBD1. Germline V gives CDR1 LNHDA, CDR2 SQIVND (reference sequence). Losses at the gene ends were 6 bases for V and 4 bases for J; bases not matched to a gene: 8. CDR3 length equals 15 residues. The CDR3: CASSYRGTGTGELFF. The CDR3 DNA follows: TGTGCCAGTAGCTACAGGGGCACGGGCACCGGGGAGCTGTTTTTT.

V gene TRBV6-6 combines with J gene TRBJ2-1, with D tentatively TRBD2 (5 bases). V was cut by 6 bases and J by 4 bases, with 13 bases left in between. This CDR3 contains 14 residues. The germline gives CDR1 MNHNY, CDR2 SVGAGI (reference sequence). DNA for the CDR3: TGTGCCAGCAGAAGGACGAGCGGTTACAATGAGCAGTTCTTC. It yields the protein CASRRTSGYNEQFF.

This clone has a handful of counts. The V and J genes are TRBV7-9 and TRBJ2-2, with 7 bases fitting TRBD2. J was trimmed by 5 bases and V by 8 bases; bases with no gene match: 8. Germline V lookup: CDR1 SEHNR, CDR2 FQNEAQ (reference sequence). The CDR3 consists of 14 residues. The CDR3 coding sequence is TGTGCCAGCCATAGCGGGCGGGAGACCGGGGAGCTGTTTTTT. Amino acid sequence: CASHSGRETGELFF.

This clone was detected only once. V is TRBV19 and J is TRBJ2-7; 8 bases are shared with TRBD1. This CDR3 contains 13 residues. The V segment lost 4 bases and the J segment 6 bases; nucleotides outside the gene matches: 5. The germline V gene encodes CDR1 LNHDA and CDR2 SQIVND (reference sequence). CDR3 loop: CASSTDRVGEQYF. The CDR3 DNA is TGTGCCAGTAGTACGGACAGGGTTGGCGAGCAGTACTTC.

V and J are TRBV27 and TRBJ2-5; D perhaps matches TRBD2 (6 bases). This CDR3 is 15 amino acids long. Germline V gives CDR1 MNHEY, CDR2 SMNVEV (reference sequence). Deletions cut 2 bases from V and 2 bases from J, with 12 bases between. Written as DNA, the CDR3 is TGTGCCAGCAGTTTACGGGTAGCGGATCAAGAGACCCAGTACTTC. Amino acids: CASSLRVADQETQYF.

The rearrangement joins TRBV9 to TRBJ2-2; 7 nucleotides align to TRBD2. Germline-derived CDR1 and CDR2 are SGDLS and YYNGEE. The CDR3 runs 18 residues. J gave up 6 bases and V 1 base, and 15 bases lay outside the gene matches. The DNA of the CDR3 is TGTGCCAGCAGCGTATCGGTGGGAGGGCCGTTGCAGGCCGGGGAGCTGTTTTTT. It codes for CASSVSVGGPLQAGELFF.

The rearrangement joins TRBV4-3 to TRBJ2-5, with D possibly TRBD2 on 5 matching bases. V was cut by 3 bases and J by 1 base, with 9 bases left in between. Germline V gene lookup returns CDR1 LGHNA and CDR2 YSLEER. CDR3 size: 14 residues. The CDR3 protein is CASSHEGPQETQYF. CDR3 nucleotides: TGCGCCAGCAGCCACGAGGGTCCCCAAGAGACCCAGTACTTC.

The chain carries TRBV5-1 and TRBJ1-5; a possible D gene is TRBD1 (6 bases). The CDR3 runs to 17 residues. The germline gives CDR1 SGHRS, CDR2 YFSETQ. The ends were cut back, 4 bases at V and 0 bases at J, with 17 bases in the middle. CDR3 nucleotides: TGCGCCAGCAGCGTCCTTATGGGGGCCATTAGCAATCAGCCCCAGCATTTT. Encoded protein: CASSVLMGAISNQPQHF.

The chain combines TRBV5-1 with TRBJ2-7, with 9 bases identical to TRBD1. The germline V gene encodes CDR1 SGHRS and CDR2 YFSETQ. This CDR3 has 14 residues. Unmatched junction bases numbered 8, after V lost 4 bases and J lost 6 bases. The CDR3 here is CASSQGTGNTEQYF. CDR3 bases: TGCGCCAGCAGCCAAGGGACAGGGAATACCGAGCAGTACTTC.

This clone was counted a single time. The chain combines TRBV10-3 with TRBJ2-3; 9 bases agree with TRBD1. V was clipped by 8 bases and J by 0 bases; unmatched bases: 9. The CDR3 totals 16 residues. In germline, CDR1 is ENHRY, CDR2 SYGVKD. CDR3 DNA: TGTGCCATCTCCGGGACAGGGCTTTCTAGCACAGATACGCAGTATTTT. This encodes CAISGTGLSSTDTQYF.

The gene calls are TRBV4-3 and TRBJ1-1; D is possibly TRBD1 (6 bases). V shed 3 bases and J shed 8 bases, with 19 bases lying between them. This CDR3 spans 15 amino acids. CDR1 LGHNA and CDR2 YSLEER come from the germline V gene. The CDR3 coding sequence is TGCGCCAGCAGCCAGACAGCGACAGGCAGTTTCGAAGCTTTCTTT. It encodes CASSQTATGSFEAFF.

The chain has TRBV7-3 and TRBJ2-6; D is unclear. Trimming cost V 4 bases and J 4 bases, with 8 bases left between them. CDR1 and CDR2 (germline): SGHTA, FQGTGA. This CDR3 spans 14 amino acids. The CDR3 DNA reads as TGTGCCAGCAGCTCTATGCCCGGGGCCAACGTCCTGACTTTC. Translation: CASSSMPGANVLTF. The full variable domain, rest sourced from reference TRBV7-3 and TRBJ2-6, is GAGVSQTPSNKVTEKGKYVELRCDPISGHTALYWYRQSLGQGPEFLIYFQGTGAADDSGLPNDRFFAVRPEGSVSTLKIQRTERGDSAVYLCASSSMPGANVLTFGAGSRLTVL.

The chain joins TRBV5-1 to TRBJ2-1; D might be TRBD1 (6 bases). The CDR3 runs to 17 residues. Germline assignment: CDR1 SGHRS and CDR2 YFSETQ. V lost 7 bases and J lost 5, with 25 bases in between. The CDR3: CASGRNRDNWGHNEQFF. CDR3 coding DNA: TGCGCCAGCGGACGTAACAGGGATAACTGGGGACACAATGAGCAGTTCTTC.